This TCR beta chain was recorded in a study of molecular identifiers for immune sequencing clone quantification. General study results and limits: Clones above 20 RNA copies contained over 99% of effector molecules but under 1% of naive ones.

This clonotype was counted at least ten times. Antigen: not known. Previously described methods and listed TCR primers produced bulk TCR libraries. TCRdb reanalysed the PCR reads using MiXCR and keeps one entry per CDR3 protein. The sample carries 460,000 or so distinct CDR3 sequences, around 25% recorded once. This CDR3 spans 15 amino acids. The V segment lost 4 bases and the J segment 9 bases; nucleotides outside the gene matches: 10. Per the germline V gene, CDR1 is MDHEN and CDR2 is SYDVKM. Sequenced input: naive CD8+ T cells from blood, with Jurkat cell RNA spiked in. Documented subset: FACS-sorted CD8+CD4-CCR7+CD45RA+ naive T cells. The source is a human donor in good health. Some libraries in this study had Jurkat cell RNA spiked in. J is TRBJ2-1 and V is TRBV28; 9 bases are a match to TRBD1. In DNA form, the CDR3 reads TGTGCCAGCAGTTACCGGGACAGGGCCTTCCGTGAGCAGTTCTTC. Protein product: CASSYRDRAFREQFF.